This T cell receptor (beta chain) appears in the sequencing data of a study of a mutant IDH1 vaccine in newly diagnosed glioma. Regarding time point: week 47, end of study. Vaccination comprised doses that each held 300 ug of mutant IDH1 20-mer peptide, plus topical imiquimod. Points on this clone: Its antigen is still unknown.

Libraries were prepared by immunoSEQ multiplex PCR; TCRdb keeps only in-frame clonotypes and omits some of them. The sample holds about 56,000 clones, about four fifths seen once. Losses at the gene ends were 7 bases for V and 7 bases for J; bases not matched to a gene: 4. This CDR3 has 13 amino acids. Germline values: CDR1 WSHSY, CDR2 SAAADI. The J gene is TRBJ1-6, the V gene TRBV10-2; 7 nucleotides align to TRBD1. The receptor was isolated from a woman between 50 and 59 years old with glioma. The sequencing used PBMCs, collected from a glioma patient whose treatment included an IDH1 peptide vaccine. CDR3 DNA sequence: TGCGCCAGCACCGGACAGGTGAATTCACCCCTCCACTTT. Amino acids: CASTGQVNSPLHF.